The clone carrying this T cell receptor (beta chain) was seen a few times. As yet, its antigen is unknown. The data derive from a study of a mutant IDH1 vaccine in newly diagnosed glioma. About the research overall: Every participant had undergone radiotherapy, temozolomide, or both before, and most underwent both.

The CDR3 has 15 residues. Germline trimming cut 0 bases from V and 6 bases from J; bases unmatched to any gene: 3. From germline, CDR1 is MNHEY and CDR2 SVGAGI. Time point indicated: week 5, during vaccination. In every dose of vaccine, 300 ug of mutant IDH1 20-mer peptide was given alongside topical imiquimod. Clones were read by immunoSEQ multiplex PCR, and TCRdb kept only the in-frame ones, dropping some. The sample shows about 83,000 clones, about 91% of them seen only once. Material: PBMCs, obtained from a glioma patient whose treatment included an IDH1 peptide vaccine. This chain uses TRBV6-5 with TRBJ2-1; 9 bases fit TRBD2. The TCR originated in a woman in her forties or fifties with glioma. The CDR3 nucleotides read TGTGCCAGCAGTTACTCGGCGGGAGGGCCCAATGAGCAGTTCTTC. This gives the protein CASSYSAGGPNEQFF.